Sequencing of this T cell receptor beta chain was carried out in a study of blood T cell repertoires in COVID-19. Study overall: Sites across the United States, Italy and Spain contributed samples from acute and convalescent COVID-19.

The germline V gene has CDR1 GTSNPN and CDR2 SVGIG (reference sequence). CDR3 length: 11 residues. Trimming stripped 6 bases from V and 8 bases from J, with 13 bases between. As processed by the authors: The authors estimated nucleated cell counts from reference gene primer amplification. Clones were sequenced by immunoSEQ multiplex PCR, and TCRdb holds only the in-frame ones, with some missing. V, J and clone size are taken as reported in that table, and D and trimming were inferred from the DNA itself. The sample yields around 140,000 clones, about 89% seen once. The receptor was derived from a man aged 55-75 years with active or convalescent COVID-19. The chain recombines TRBV30 with TRBJ1-1; D unresolved. Sequencing was performed on peripheral blood. CDR3 residues: CACSRVGEAFF. The CDR3 nucleotides are TGTGCCTGTAGCCGGGTAGGCGAAGCTTTCTTT. Looking up the rest from reference TRBV30 and TRBJ1-1 gives the full variable domain: SQTIHQWPATLVQPVGSPLSLECTVEGTSNPNLYWYRQAAGRGLQLLFYSVGIGQISSEVPQNLSASRPQDRQFILSSKKLLLSDSGFYLCACSRVGEAFFGQGTRLTVV.